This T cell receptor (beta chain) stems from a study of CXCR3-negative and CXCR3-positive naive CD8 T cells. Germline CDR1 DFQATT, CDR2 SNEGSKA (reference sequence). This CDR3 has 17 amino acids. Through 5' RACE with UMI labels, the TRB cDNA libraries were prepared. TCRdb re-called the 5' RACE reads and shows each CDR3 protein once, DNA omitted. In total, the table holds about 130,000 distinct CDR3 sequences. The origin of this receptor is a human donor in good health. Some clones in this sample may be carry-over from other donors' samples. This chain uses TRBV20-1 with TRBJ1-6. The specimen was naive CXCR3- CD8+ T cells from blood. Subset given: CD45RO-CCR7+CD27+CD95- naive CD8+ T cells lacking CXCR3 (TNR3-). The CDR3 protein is CSARDSSGTPGDSPLHF.